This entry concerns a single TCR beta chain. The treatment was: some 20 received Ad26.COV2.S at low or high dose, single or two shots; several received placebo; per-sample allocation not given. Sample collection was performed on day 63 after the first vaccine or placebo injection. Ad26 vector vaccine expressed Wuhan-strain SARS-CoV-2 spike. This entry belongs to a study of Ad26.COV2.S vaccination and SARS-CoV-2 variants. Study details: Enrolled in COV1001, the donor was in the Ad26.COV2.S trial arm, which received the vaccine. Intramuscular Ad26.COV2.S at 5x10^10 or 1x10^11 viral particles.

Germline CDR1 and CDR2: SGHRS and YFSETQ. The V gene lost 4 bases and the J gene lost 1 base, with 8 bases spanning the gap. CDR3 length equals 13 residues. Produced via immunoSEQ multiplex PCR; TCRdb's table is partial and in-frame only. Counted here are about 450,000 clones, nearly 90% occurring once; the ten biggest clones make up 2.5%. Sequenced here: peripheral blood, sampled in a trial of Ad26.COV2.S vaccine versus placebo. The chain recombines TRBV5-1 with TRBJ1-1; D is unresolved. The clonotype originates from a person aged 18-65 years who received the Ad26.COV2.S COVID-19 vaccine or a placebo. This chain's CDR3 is CASSPNSNTEAFF. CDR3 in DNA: TGCGCCAGCAGCCCCAATTCGAACACTGAAGCTTTCTTT.